Listed below are T cell receptor beta chains from one sample, sequenced in a study of T-cell memory formation after mild COVID-19. TCRdb passed the 5' RACE reads through MiXCR, listing each CDR3 protein once. The data contain over 300,000 distinct CDR3 sequences, 20% to 25% of them singletons. The sequenced sample consisted of PBMCs or a T cell subset sorted from them (not recorded which). The origin of the receptors is a man between 18 and 29 years old who had mild COVID-19 (a few samples of this study predate the infection). Cell type and time point are not known. The CDR3 runs from the conserved cysteine through the conserved F or W. The order of the fields is clone size, J gene, V gene, D gene, CDR3 protein, CDR3 DNA. A D gene is named only where the DNA matches it firmly. Where a row states a size, it is once, few, many or the class of an expanded clone; other rows omit it.

few | TRBJ2-5 | TRBV19 | . | CASSIAGKQETQYF | TGTGCCAGTAGTATAGCGGGGAAGCAAGAGACCCAGTACTTC
. | TRBJ1-1 | TRBV5-4 | TRBD1 | CASSWTGGVTEAFF | TGTGCCAGCAGCTGGACAGGGGGTGTGACTGAAGCTTTCTTT
few | TRBJ2-1 | TRBV6-5 | TRBD2 | CASTTLAGGAYNEQFF | TGTGCCAGCACCACGCTAGCGGGGGGTGCCTACAATGAGCAGTTCTTC
. | TRBJ2-3 | TRBV5-1 | TRBD2 | CASRSGTSGGASTDTQYF | TGCGCCAGCAGATCCGGGACTAGCGGGGGCGCATCCACAGATACGCAGTATTTT
few | TRBJ2-2 | TRBV4-3 | . | CASSQEAGANTGELFF | TGCGCCAGCAGCCAAGAAGCAGGCGCGAACACCGGGGAGCTGTTTTTT
once | TRBJ2-5 | TRBV5-1 | . | CASSGGTAQETQYF | TGCGCCAGCAGCGGGGGGACAGCTCAAGAGACCCAGTACTTC
few | TRBJ2-2 | TRBV5-1 | . | CASSLVPGQTGELFF | TGCGCCAGCAGCTTGGTTCCAGGGCAAACCGGGGAGCTGTTTTTT
few | TRBJ2-7 | TRBV6-5 | . | CASSYSAGSSYEQYF | TGTGCCAGCAGTTACTCGGCAGGGAGCTCCTACGAGCAGTACTTC
. | TRBJ1-2 | TRBV6-2/TRBV6-3 | . | CATSEQIYGYTF | TGTGCCACCTCCGAGCAGATCTATGGCTACACCTTC
few | TRBJ2-7 | TRBV4-1 | TRBD2 | CASSQALLATLYEQYF | TGCGCCAGCAGCCAAGCTTTACTAGCGACATTATACGAGCAGTACTTC
. | TRBJ2-7 | TRBV27 | . | CASSRGAGYEQYF | TGTGCCAGCAGTCGGGGGGCCGGCTACGAGCAGTACTTC
few | TRBJ2-5 | TRBV24-1 | . | CATGDTQYF | TGTGCCACCGGGGATACCCAGTACTTC
few | TRBJ2-6 | TRBV7-9 | . | CASGNLGSSGANVLTF | TGTGCCAGCGGTAATCTGGGATCCTCTGGGGCCAACGTCCTGACTTTC
. | TRBJ1-1 | TRBV6-5 | TRBD1 | CASKFTRDSTEAFF | TGTGCCAGCAAATTCACCCGGGACAGCACTGAAGCTTTCTTT
. | TRBJ1-1 | TRBV5-1 | TRBD1 | CASSLAGDRAFF | TGCGCCAGCAGCTTGGCTGGGGACAGGGCTTTCTTT
few | TRBJ1-1 | TRBV7-3 | . | CASSSTGGQGTEAFF | TGTGCCAGCAGCTCAACGGGGGGGCAGGGCACTGAAGCTTTCTTT
few | TRBJ2-1 | TRBV6-2/TRBV6-3 | . | CASSSRGDEQFF | TGTGCCAGCAGTTCACGAGGCGATGAGCAGTTCTTC
. | TRBJ1-4 | TRBV20-1 | TRBD1 | CSARRQTGVGGEKLFF | TGCAGTGCTAGACGTCAGACAGGGGTTGGTGGTGAAAAACTGTTTTTT
. | TRBJ2-3 | TRBV6-2/TRBV6-3 | TRBD1 | CASSYSGTGAVDTQYF | TGTGCCAGCAGTTACTCCGGGACAGGGGCGGTGGATACGCAGTATTTT
few | TRBJ2-7 | TRBV2 | . | CASSLHYEQYF | TGTGCCAGCAGTCTCCACTACGAGCAGTACTTC
few | TRBJ1-2 | TRBV7-9 | . | CASSRGRNPNYGYTF | TGTGCCAGCAGCCGAGGCAGGAACCCTAACTATGGCTACACCTTC
few | TRBJ1-3 | TRBV4-2 | . | CASSQERFSGNTIYF | TGTGCCAGCAGCCAAGAGCGGTTCTCTGGAAACACCATATATTTT
. | TRBJ2-5 | TRBV5-1 | TRBD1 | CASSAFGQGPPETQYF | TGCGCCAGCAGCGCCTTTGGACAGGGCCCACCTGAGACCCAGTACTTC
. | TRBJ2-3 | TRBV2 | TRBD1 | CAVGGQGTTDTQYF | TGTGCCGTCGGGGGACAGGGAACCACAGATACGCAGTATTTT
few | TRBJ1-2 | TRBV28 | TRBD1 | CASSFFGQGNYGYTF | TGTGCCAGCAGTTTTTTTGGACAGGGTAACTATGGCTACACCTTC
. | TRBJ2-7 | TRBV7-6 | . | CASSLVGINEQYF | TGTGCCAGCAGCTTAGTAGGGATCAACGAGCAGTACTTC
few | TRBJ1-2 | TRBV12-3/TRBV12-4 | . | CASSLGWGNIYGYTF | TGTGCCAGCAGTTTAGGGTGGGGTAACATCTATGGCTACACCTTC
. | TRBJ2-1 | TRBV9 | TRBD2 | CASSETSGRSGEQFF | TGTGCCAGCAGCGAGACTAGCGGGAGGTCGGGTGAGCAGTTCTTC
once | TRBJ1-4 | TRBV10-3 | . | CAISEGGLLGGEKLFF | TGTGCCATCAGTGAGGGGGGACTCCTCGGCGGCGAAAAACTGTTTTTT
once | TRBJ2-2 | TRBV5-1 | . | CASSLAARSDTGELFF | TGTGCCAGCAGCTTGGCGGCGAGGTCGGACACCGGGGAGCTGTTTTTT
few | TRBJ2-5 | TRBV12-3/TRBV12-4 | . | CASGRTGETQYF | TGTGCCAGCGGAAGGACGGGTGAGACCCAGTACTTC
. | TRBJ2-5 | TRBV27 | . | CASSLAPTLAQYF | TGTGCCAGCAGTTTAGCCCCTACTTTGGCCCAGTACTTC
. | TRBJ1-5 | TRBV18 | . | CASSVQYNQPQHF | TGTGCCAGCTCAGTCCAGTACAATCAGCCCCAGCATTTT
few | TRBJ1-1 | TRBV18 | . | CASSPQENTEAFF | TGTGCCAGCTCACCTCAGGAGAACACTGAAGCTTTCTTT
once | TRBJ1-2 | TRBV5-1 | . | CASSTDSYYGYTF | TGCGCCAGCAGCACAGACAGTTACTATGGCTACACCTTC
. | TRBJ1-1 | TRBV6-5 | . | CASQPGFGTEAFF | TGTGCCAGCCAGCCAGGGTTCGGCACTGAAGCTTTCTTT
. | TRBJ1-2 | TRBV29-1 | . | CSVVVGTHGYTF | TGCAGCGTTGTAGTAGGGACCCATGGCTACACCTTC
few | TRBJ2-7 | TRBV12-3/TRBV12-4 | . | CASSVTALAEQYF | TGTGCCAGCAGTGTAACCGCATTAGCCGAGCAGTACTTC
. | TRBJ2-3 | TRBV6-2/TRBV6-3 | . | CASSYPTAPDTQYF | TGTGCCAGCAGTTACCCGACCGCGCCGGATACGCAGTATTTT
few | TRBJ1-4 | TRBV6-5 | . | CASSYSWRATNEKLFF | TGTGCCAGCAGTTACTCGTGGCGGGCAACTAATGAAAAACTGTTTTTT
. | TRBJ2-7 | TRBV20-1 | TRBD1 | CSAPSMTGKDEQYF | TGCAGTGCACCCTCTATGACAGGGAAAGACGAGCAGTACTTC
few | TRBJ1-6 | TRBV2 | . | CASSERLGSPLHF | TGTGCCAGCAGTGAACGTTTGGGATCACCCCTCCACTTT
few | TRBJ2-1 | TRBV20-1 | . | CSAKGPPGYNEQFF | TGCAGTGCAAAGGGACCCCCGGGCTACAATGAGCAGTTCTTC
many | TRBJ1-3 | TRBV5-5 | . | CASSPHLEGNTIYF | TGTGCCAGCAGCCCTCATCTCGAAGGAAACACCATATATTTT
. | TRBJ2-2 | TRBV20-1 | . | CSAPRNTGELFF | TGCAGTGCTCCAAGAAACACCGGGGAGCTGTTTTTT
. | TRBJ2-6 | TRBV7-6 | . | CDSSRREIGGGGANVLTF | TGTGACAGCAGCCGAAGGGAAATCGGGGGCGGAGGGGCCAACGTCCTGACTTTC
. | TRBJ1-1 | TRBV11-2 | . | CASSLGANTAFF | TGTGCCAGCAGCTTGGGTGCGAATACAGCTTTCTTT
. | TRBJ2-1 | TRBV3-1 | . | CASSLDSGTEQFF | TGTGCCAGCAGCCTCGATTCCGGGACTGAGCAGTTCTTC